This record concerns one T cell receptor (beta chain) sequence. A J-beta primer mix and a sample-barcoded 5' primer were used in a second PCR of about 7 to 11 cycles. One entry per CDR3 protein results from TCRdb running MiXCR on the 5' RACE reads. The sample yields roughly 650,000 distinct CDR3 sequences, about 30% seen once. Trimming at V came to 4 bases and at J to 6 bases, leaving 10 bases not matched to a gene. CDR1 is SEHNR, CDR2 FQNEAQ, per germline (reference sequence). This CDR3 comprises 16 residues. These data originate in a study of blood T cells in healthy people across ages. The TCR was taken from an elderly woman in good health. Sequenced: blood. V is TRBV7-9 and J is TRBJ2-1; TRBD1 agrees at 9 bases. This CDR3 is CASSSPRQGVGNEQFF. In nucleotides, the CDR3 is TGTGCCAGCAGCTCTCCCAGACAGGGGGTCGGCAATGAGCAGTTCTTC.